Shown below are 19 T cell receptor beta chains from a single sample sequenced in a study of T cell responses to AZD1222 COVID-19 vaccine. Clones were read by immunoSEQ multiplex PCR, and TCRdb kept only the in-frame ones, dropping some. The sample shows about 56,000 clones, over 75% of them seen only once. The material was peripheral blood, obtained on day 0 of AZD1222 vaccination. These receptors all stem from an adult in good health.

V and J are TRBV9 and TRBJ2-3; D may be TRBD2 (5 bases). Trimming removed 2 bases at V and 0 bases at J, with 10 bases between. The CDR3 runs to 15 residues. Germline-derived CDR1 and CDR2 are SGDLS and YYNGEE. This CDR3 reads CASSVRAESTDTQYF. The CDR3 DNA follows: TGTGCCAGCAGCGTTCGAGCGGAAAGCACAGATACGCAGTATTTT.

The V gene is TRBV28, the J gene TRBJ1-5; no clear D. The germline V gene encodes CDR1 MDHEN and CDR2 SYDVKM. The CDR3 extends over 12 amino acids. Trimming removed 6 bases from V and 4 bases from J, with 7 bases in between. The chain's CDR3 is CASSGSNQPQHF. The CDR3 DNA reads TGTGCCAGCAGCGGCAGTAATCAGCCCCAGCATTTT.

V is TRBV18 and J is TRBJ1-5; 9 bases map to TRBD1. Trimming removed 3 bases from V and 4 bases from J; junction bases left unmatched: 1. Germline CDR1 KGHSH, CDR2 LQKENI. The CDR3 contains 14 residues. The CDR3 DNA sequence: TGTGCCAGCTCACCTGGGACAGGGAATCAGCCCCAGCATTTT. Residues: CASSPGTGNQPQHF. Using reference TRBV18 and TRBJ1-5 for the parts outside the CDR3, the full variable domain is NAGVMQNPRHLVRRRGQEARLRCSPMKGHSHVYWYRQLPEEGLKFMVYLQKENIIDESGMPKERFSAEFPKEGPSILRIQQVVRGDSAAYFCASSPGTGNQPQHFGDGTRLSIL.

The chain joins TRBV7-8 to TRBJ2-7, with a possible D match to TRBD1 (5 bases). In germline, CDR1 is SGHVS, CDR2 FQNEAQ. The CDR3 has 14 amino acids. Trimming cost V 1 base and J 4 bases, with 11 bases left between them. CDR3 in amino acids: CASSLGLRVYEQYF. The CDR3 nucleotides are TGTGCCAGCAGCTTAGGCCTCAGGGTATACGAGCAGTACTTC.

V usage is TRBV18 and J usage is TRBJ1-1; no reliable D call. V was shortened by 3 bases and J by 2 bases, with 4 bases between the two germline ends. Germline V gene lookup returns CDR1 KGHSH and CDR2 LQKENI. The CDR3 contains 12 residues. CDR3 amino acids: CASSPGNTEAFF. CDR3 sequence (DNA): TGTGCCAGCTCACCGGGAAACACTGAAGCTTTCTTT.

The genes are TRBV10-3 and TRBJ2-5; no firm D call. V was clipped by 0 bases and J by 4 bases, with 12 bases between them. The CDR3 loop spans 15 amino acids. Germline CDR1 reads ENHRY; CDR2 reads SYGVKD. CDR3 DNA: TGTGCCATCAGTGAGTCATGGACGGCGATAGAGACCCAGTACTTC. It yields the protein CAISESWTAIETQYF.

The chain is built from TRBV10-3 and TRBJ2-7; 9 positions agree with TRBD2. Germline loops: CDR1 ENHRY, CDR2 SYGVKD. The length of the CDR3 is 15 residues. After removal of 3 bases from V and 12 bases from J, the junction contained 15 bases not matched to a gene. For the CDR3, the DNA is TGTGCCATCAGTGACTCCTCTAGCGGGGCACGTGGAGTGTACTTC. This codes for CAISDSSSGARGVYF.

This chain connects TRBV6-5 to TRBJ1-3; tentative D call: TRBD1 (6 bases). CDR1 and CDR2 from the germline V gene are MNHEY and SVGAGI. V lost 6 bases, J lost 3 bases, and 15 bases lay in between. The CDR3 runs 15 residues. The CDR3 loop is CASSPGGGGGNTIYF. Written as DNA, the CDR3 is TGTGCCAGCAGCCCGGGGGGGGGCGGTGGAAACACCATATATTTT.

V and J are TRBV7-9 and TRBJ2-3, with 8 bases fitting TRBD2. From germline, CDR1 is SEHNR and CDR2 FQNEAQ (reference sequence). This CDR3 region has 15 residues. V lost 2 bases, J lost 1 base, and 2 bases stayed unmatched. Written as DNA, the CDR3 is TGTGCCAGCAGCTTACTCGGGGGGGGCACAGATACGCAGTATTTT. Protein: CASSLLGGGTDTQYF.

The chain joins TRBV29-1 to TRBJ2-1; 10 positions match TRBD1. V shed 3 bases and J 7 bases; nucleotides not matched to a gene: 9. The CDR3 totals 15 residues. Germline V CDR1 and CDR2: SQVTM, ANQGSEA. CDR3 sequence: CSVEDAGTGENEQFF. DNA for the CDR3: TGCAGCGTTGAGGACGCCGGGACAGGGGAAAATGAGCAGTTCTTC.

In this sample, this clone turned up a few times. The chain uses TRBV5-1 and TRBJ1-1, with 11 bases aligning to TRBD1. V dropped 4 bases and J dropped 6; count of bases not matched to a gene: 5. CDR3 length equals 14 residues. Per germline, CDR1 SGHRS and CDR2 YFSETQ. CDR3 sequence (DNA): TGCGCCAGCAGCCCCGGACAGGGGGCTCCTGAAGCTTTCTTT. This gives the protein CASSPGQGAPEAFF.

The chain recombines TRBV5-1 with TRBJ1-2; 9 nucleotides agree with TRBD1. Germline CDR1 is SGHRS and CDR2 is YFSETQ. This CDR3 region has 14 residues. The ends lost 4 bases at V and 4 bases at J; junction bases unmatched: 5. This chain's CDR3 is CASSRTGDAYGYTF. CDR3 in DNA: TGCGCCAGCAGCCGGACAGGGGACGCCTATGGCTACACCTTC.

This chain uses TRBV19 with TRBJ1-5; the D gene is possibly TRBD1 (6 bases). CDR3 size: 17 residues. From germline, CDR1 is LNHDA and CDR2 SQIVND (reference sequence). The V end was cut by 3 bases, the J end by 0 bases, with 15 bases between. CDR3 in DNA: TGTGCCAGTAGTATTCGACAGGCCGCCTATAGCAATCAGCCCCAGCATTTT. Translated, it gives CASSIRQAAYSNQPQHF.

The V and J genes are TRBV10-3 and TRBJ1-5; 8 bases agree with TRBD1. CDR1 and CDR2 (germline): ENHRY, SYGVKD. After removal of 0 bases from V and 6 bases from J, the junction contained 10 bases not matched to a gene. This CDR3 has 17 residues. The CDR3 reads CAISESTLDRGGQPQHF. The CDR3 DNA reads as TGTGCCATCAGTGAGTCAACATTAGACAGGGGTGGTCAGCCCCAGCATTTT.

V usage is TRBV11-2 and J usage is TRBJ1-1; D call uncertain. The CDR3 contains 14 residues. From germline, CDR1 is SGHAT and CDR2 FQNNGV. V was shortened by 4 bases and J by 5 bases, with 14 bases between the two germline ends. CDR3 DNA: TGTGCCAGCAGCTCACTTGGGAGGTCAACTGAAGCTTTCTTT. Protein product: CASSSLGRSTEAFF.

The chain uses TRBV6-1 and TRBJ1-4; 10 bases map to TRBD1. The germline V gene encodes CDR1 MNHNS and CDR2 SASEGT. This CDR3 spans 16 amino acids. Trimming took 4 bases from V and 2 from J; bases not matched to a gene: 4. The CDR3 sequence is CASSVRQGATNEKLFF. In DNA, the CDR3 is TGTGCCAGCAGTGTGAGACAGGGGGCTACTAATGAAAAACTGTTTTTT.

The chain couples TRBV28 to TRBJ2-7, with 11 bases matching TRBD2. The CDR3 consists of 15 residues. CDR1 and CDR2 (germline): MDHEN, SYDVKM. With 6 bases clipped from V and 5 bases from J, the junction kept 9 bases outside the gene matches. CDR3: CASRPGLAGFHEQYF. In DNA form, the CDR3 reads TGTGCCAGCAGACCTGGACTAGCGGGCTTCCACGAGCAGTACTTC.

The chain uses TRBV21-1 and TRBJ1-5; whether TRBD1, the table's D call, matches the DNA was not checked. TRBV21-1 is a pseudogene locus. This CDR3 comprises 18 residues. The CDR3 is CASSDRDREGFCNQPQHF. In nucleotides, the CDR3 is TGTGCCAGCAGTGACCGGGACAGGGAGGGTTTTTGCAATCAGCCCCAGCATTTT.

The V and J genes are TRBV29-1 and TRBJ1-4; 7 bases fit TRBD1. The length of the CDR3 is 14 residues. The V gene end was trimmed by 7 bases and the J gene end by 8 bases; junction bases not matched to a gene: 13. Germline CDR1 SQVTM, CDR2 ANQGSEA. The CDR3 region has the DNA TGCAGCGCCGCCGACAGGGTAGGCACGGAAAAACTGTTTTTT. It specifies CSAADRVGTEKLFF.